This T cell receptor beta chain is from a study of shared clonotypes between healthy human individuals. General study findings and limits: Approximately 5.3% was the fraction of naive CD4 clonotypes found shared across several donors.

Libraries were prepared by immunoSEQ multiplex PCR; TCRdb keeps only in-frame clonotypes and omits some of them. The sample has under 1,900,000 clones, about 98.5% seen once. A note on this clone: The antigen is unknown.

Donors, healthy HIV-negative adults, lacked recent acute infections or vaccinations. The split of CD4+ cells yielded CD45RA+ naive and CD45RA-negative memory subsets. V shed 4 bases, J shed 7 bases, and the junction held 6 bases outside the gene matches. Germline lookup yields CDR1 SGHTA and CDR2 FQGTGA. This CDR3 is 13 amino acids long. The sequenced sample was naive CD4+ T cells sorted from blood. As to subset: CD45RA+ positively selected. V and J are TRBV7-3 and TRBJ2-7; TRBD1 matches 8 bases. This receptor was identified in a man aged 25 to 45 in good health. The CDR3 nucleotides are TGTGCCAGCAGCTCCAGGGGGCCGGAAGAGCAGTACTTC. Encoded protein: CASSSRGPEEQYF.